The 27 T cell receptor beta chains listed next were all sequenced from one sample in a study of identical twins (TCRdb year 2016). Receptors were amplified or captured by 5' RACE. The data were produced on an Illumina HiSeq 2000. The public reads were run again by TCRdb, first through fastp at Q25 and then through MiXCR, and only productive beta chains were kept. Rows matching on CDR3 protein sequence are summarized as one entry with the most common DNA and genes. This sample comprises hundreds of thousands of distinct CDR3 sequences, under 10% of them detected only once. Of the sample, approximately 2% falls within the top ten clones. These data were also filed under a second study, of yellow fever vaccine responses in identical twins.

Sequencing input: memory (CD45RO+) T cells sorted from blood. Interpreted using the paper, the cell subset or site label stands for: CD45RO+ enriched T cells. The receptors were sampled from a woman under 30 in good health.

The chain joins TRBV20-1 to TRBJ1-5, with 9 nucleotides matching TRBD1. V gave up 3 bases and J gave up 7 bases; unmatched junction bases: 16. The CDR3 is made up of 17 amino acids. Germline V gene sequence: CDR1 DFQATT, CDR2 SNEGSKA (reference sequence). CDR3 nucleotide sequence: TGCAGTGCTAGGCTCAGGGACAGGGACCCTTCGGGGCAGCCCCAGCATTTT. Encoded protein: CSARLRDRDPSGQPQHF.

There are many counts of this clonotype. This chain uses TRBV18 with TRBJ2-7; 8 bases are a match to TRBD1. The ends lost 6 bases at V and 6 bases at J; junction bases unmatched: 4. Germline lookup yields CDR1 KGHSH and CDR2 LQKENI. This CDR3 has 12 amino acids. The CDR3 DNA sequence: TGTGCCAGCTCCCTAGACAGGGGCGAGCAGTACTTC. Its protein is CASSLDRGEQYF.

This clonotype was observed a few times. The chain carries TRBV20-1 and TRBJ2-1, with 12 positions matching TRBD2. The V gene's germline CDR1 is DFQATT and CDR2 SNEGSKA (reference sequence). The CDR3 spans 20 residues. The junction had 20 bases not matched to a gene; V was cut back by 3 bases and J by 5 bases. The DNA for the CDR3 is TGCAGTGCTAGGCCCGCCCCGGGACAGAGGACTAGCGGGGCGAACAATGAGCAGTTCTTC. Residues: CSARPAPGQRTSGANNEQFF.

This clonotype was observed at least ten times. One end of the junction varies from germline; a read error may be responsible. V gene TRBV5-1 combines with J gene TRBJ2-3; unclear D gene. The CDR3 is 13 residues long. The germline CDR1 and CDR2 sequences are SGHRS and YFSETQ. The CDR3 nucleotides are TGTGCCAGCAGTTTAGCTGGGACAGATACGCAGTATTTT. Amino acids: CASSLAGTDTQYF.

CDR3 in amino acids: CASSPGKGISYEQYF. CDR3 DNA: TGTGCCAGCAGTCCAGGGAAGGGGATCTCCTACGAGCAGTACTTC. The chain has TRBV12-3 or TRBV12-4 and TRBJ2-7; perhaps TRBD1 as D (5 bases). V lost 5 bases and J lost 0, with 14 bases in between. This CDR3 is built from 15 residues.

This clonotype was seen many times. The chain joins TRBV11-2 to TRBJ2-1; 9 positions match TRBD1. The length of the CDR3 is 14 residues. Looked up from germline, CDR1 is SGHAT and CDR2 is FQNNGV. With V trimmed by 5 bases and J by 7 bases, 6 bases remained unmatched. The CDR3 protein is CASSPRDRENEQFF. CDR3 nucleotide sequence: TGTGCCAGCAGCCCCCGGGACAGGGAGAATGAGCAGTTCTTC.

The table lists this clonotype with a few counts. This sequence joins TRBV30 and TRBJ2-1; TRBD1 agrees at 12 bases. The CDR3 runs to 16 residues. Germline-derived CDR1 and CDR2 are GTSNPN and SVGIG (reference sequence). The trim removed 1 base at V and 8 bases at J, leaving 9 bases unmatched. CDR3 loop: CAWSEKPGQGADEQFF. As DNA, the CDR3 is TGTGCCTGGAGTGAAAAGCCGGGACAGGGGGCCGATGAGCAGTTCTTC.

This clonotype was seen ten or more times. The J gene is TRBJ2-7, the V gene TRBV3-1; tentatively, D is TRBD1 (6 bases). This CDR3 contains 15 residues. V lost 1 base and J lost 5, with 15 bases in between. Germline CDR1 LGHDT, CDR2 YNNKEL (reference sequence). DNA for the CDR3: TGTGCCAGCAGCCAAGTGGCAGGGGCATCCAACGAGCAGTACTTC. Translated, it gives CASSQVAGASNEQYF.

This clonotype showed up many times. The rearrangement joins TRBV5-1 to TRBJ1-5, with 7 bases matching TRBD1. Germline V gene lookup returns CDR1 SGHRS and CDR2 YFSETQ. The junction had 6 bases not matched to a gene; V was cut back by 2 bases and J by 4 bases. CDR3 length: 15 amino acids. For the CDR3, the DNA is TGCGCCAGCAGCTTCGGGGGGACAGAGAATCAGCCCCAGCATTTT. This gives the protein CASSFGGTENQPQHF.

There are many counts of this clonotype. This chain uses TRBV3-1 with TRBJ2-5; no reliable D call. Germline V lookup: CDR1 LGHDT, CDR2 YNNKEL (reference sequence). The V end was cut by 0 bases, the J end by 5 bases, with 10 bases between. The CDR3 covers 14 residues. This CDR3 reads CASSQEISGETQYF. CDR3 bases: TGTGCCAGCAGCCAAGAAATCAGTGGGGAGACCCAGTACTTC.

Comment on this clonotype: At one end the junction does not follow the germline gene, possibly because of a read error. V is TRBV7-3 and J is TRBJ1-6; the match to TRBD1 covers 7 bases. This CDR3 comprises 14 residues. In germline, CDR1 is SGHTA, CDR2 FQGTGA. The CDR3 reads CASILLGQNSPLHF. The CDR3 bases are TGTGCCAGCATCTTATTGGGACAGAATTCACCCCTCCACTTT.

The sample holds a few counts of this clonotype. V usage is TRBV5-1 and J usage is TRBJ2-6; a weak D match, TRBD1 (5 bases). In germline, CDR1 is SGHRS, CDR2 YFSETQ. V lost 1 base and J lost 0, with 14 bases in between. The CDR3 length is 18 residues. The DNA of the CDR3 is TGCGCCAGCAGCTTGAAGAATGTCGACAGCTCTGGGGCCAACGTCCTGACTTTC. As protein: CASSLKNVDSSGANVLTF.

At least ten counts were recorded for this clonotype. The chain employs TRBV10-3 and TRBJ2-7, with TRBD1 matching over 7 bases. Germline CDR1 reads ENHRY; CDR2 reads SYGVKD. The CDR3 length is 16 residues. Trimming took 4 bases from V and 6 from J; bases not matched to a gene: 15. This CDR3 is CAISATTGERYSEQYF. Here the CDR3 DNA reads TGTGCCATCAGTGCCACCACAGGGGAAAGGTATAGCGAGCAGTACTTC.

This clonotype was seen more than once but under ten times. V gene TRBV30 combines with J gene TRBJ2-7; D not certain. CDR1 is GTSNPN, CDR2 SVGIG, per germline (reference sequence). Deletions cut 6 bases from V and 4 bases from J, with 7 bases between. CDR3 size: 10 residues. The chain's CDR3 is CACCGYEQYF. CDR3 coding DNA: TGTGCCTGTTGTGGGTACGAGCAGTACTTC.

The chain joins TRBV5-1 to TRBJ1-2; a possible D gene is TRBD1 (6 bases). There are 15 residues in the CDR3. The germline CDR1 and CDR2 sequences are SGHRS and YFSETQ. Trimming stripped 0 bases from V and 3 bases from J, with 12 bases between. The CDR3: CASSLEGDTYYGYTF. In nucleotides, the CDR3 is TGCGCCAGCAGCTTGGAAGGGGACACCTACTATGGCTACACCTTC.

Concerning this clonotype: Being one base from a much bigger clone, this may be a read error. The genes are TRBV5-1 and TRBJ2-7, with TRBD2 identical over 11 bases. CDR3 length equals 15 residues. CDR1 is SGHRS and CDR2 is YFSETQ in the germline V gene. Trimming took 0 bases from V and 7 from J; bases not matched to a gene: 6. Here the CDR3 reads CASSLASGRTPEQYF. In DNA, the CDR3 is TGCGCCAGCAGCTTGGCTAGCGGGAGGACCCCTGAGCAGTACTTC.

This clonotype was observed at least ten times. The chain joins TRBV4-1 to TRBJ2-1; D may be TRBD2 (5 bases). CDR1 is MGHRA and CDR2 is YSYEKL in the germline V gene. The V end lost 0 bases, the J end lost 3 bases, and 15 bases lay between the germline ends. This CDR3 has 17 amino acids. CDR3 loop: CASSQDPASSIYNEQFF. The CDR3 DNA reads TGCGCCAGCAGCCAAGATCCGGCTAGCTCCATCTACAATGAGCAGTTCTTC.

V and J are TRBV5-1 and TRBJ2-1, with TRBD2 matching 8 bases. The CDR3 contains 14 residues. The trim removed 6 bases at V and 4 bases at J, leaving 6 bases unmatched. In germline, CDR1 is SGHRS, CDR2 YFSETQ. The CDR3 DNA is TGCGCCAGCATGGGATTAGCGGGGTACAATGAGCAGTTCTTC. Translation gives CASMGLAGYNEQFF.

V gene TRBV5-6 combines with J gene TRBJ1-5; tentative D call: TRBD1 (6 bases). The CDR3 spans 16 residues. CDR1 is SGHDT, CDR2 YYEEEE, per germline. V shed 0 bases and J shed 0 bases, with 10 bases lying between them. CDR3 in amino acids: CASSLGTEYSNQPQHF. CDR3 coding DNA: TGTGCCAGCAGCTTGGGGACAGAATATAGCAATCAGCCCCAGCATTTT.

This clonotype occurred many times. The gene calls are TRBV5-6 and TRBJ2-7; no definite D call. This CDR3 is 13 amino acids long. In germline, CDR1 is SGHDT, CDR2 YYEEEE. V was clipped by 1 base and J by 4 bases, with 9 bases between them. The CDR3 reads CASSLPTVYEQYF. The CDR3 DNA is TGTGCCAGCAGCTTGCCGACGGTTTACGAGCAGTACTTC.

At least ten counts were recorded for this clonotype. The chain joins TRBV20-1 to TRBJ2-7, with 9 positions matching TRBD1. The ends lost 3 bases at V and 1 base at J; junction bases unmatched: 4. Per the germline V gene, CDR1 is DFQATT and CDR2 is SNEGSKA (reference sequence). The CDR3 runs 14 residues. The CDR3 region is CSASGTGSSYEQYF. CDR3 nucleotides: TGCAGTGCTAGCGGGACAGGGTCTTCCTACGAGCAGTACTTC.

This clonotype was detected a few times. V is TRBV11-3 and J is TRBJ2-2; D could derive from TRBD1 or TRBD2 (5 bases each). The germline V gene has CDR1 SGHNT and CDR2 YENEEA. The V end lost 3 bases, the J end lost 7 bases, and 9 bases lay between the germline ends. The CDR3 is 13 residues long. CDR3 sequence: CASSLRGRGELFF. DNA for the CDR3: TGTGCCAGCAGCTTGAGGGGCCGCGGGGAGCTGTTTTTT.

The V and J genes are TRBV6-5 and TRBJ1-6, with unresolved D. Trimming stripped 5 bases from V and 7 bases from J, with 9 bases between. The CDR3 runs 13 residues. Per the germline V gene, CDR1 is MNHEY and CDR2 is SVGAGI. CDR3 residues: CASSLRMNSPLHF. DNA of the CDR3: TGTGCCAGCAGTCTACGGATGAATTCACCCCTCCACTTT.

This rearrangement joins TRBV9 to TRBJ1-2; the D gene is possibly TRBD1 (6 bases). This CDR3 has 13 amino acids. Germline V lookup: CDR1 SGDLS, CDR2 YYNGEE. V lost 3 bases to trimming and J lost 11 bases, with 17 bases between them. CDR3 sequence reads: CASSDGQLGGYTF. DNA for the CDR3: TGTGCCAGCAGCGACGGACAGTTGGGCGGATACACCTTC.

This clonotype was detected a few times. The chain couples TRBV7-8 to TRBJ1-1; the D is unclear. The CDR3 extends over 14 amino acids. Germline V gene data show CDR1 as SGHVS and CDR2 as FQNEAQ. V lost 5 bases and J 6 bases, leaving 16 bases between the germline ends. The CDR3 protein is CASSPESSAAEAFF. Written as DNA, the CDR3 is TGTGCCAGCAGCCCAGAGTCCTCGGCTGCTGAAGCTTTCTTT.

In this sample, this clonotype turned up a few times. The chain couples TRBV30 to TRBJ1-1; 10 positions agree with TRBD1. The V gene's germline CDR1 is GTSNPN and CDR2 SVGIG (reference sequence). V lost 4 bases to trimming and J lost 7 bases; unmatched junction nucleotides: 3. The CDR3 is 12 residues long. The CDR3 bases are TGTGCCTGGATAGACAGGGGGCTTGAAGCTTTCTTT. Translation: CAWIDRGLEAFF.

This clonotype showed up many times. This chain links TRBV5-1 with TRBJ2-7; a possible D gene is TRBD2 (6 bases). CDR1 SGHRS and CDR2 YFSETQ come from the germline V gene. The CDR3 is made up of 14 amino acids. V dropped 2 bases and J dropped 3 bases, with 12 bases sitting between them. CDR3 amino acids: CASSFIVGSYEQYF. As DNA, the CDR3 is TGCGCCAGCAGCTTTATAGTCGGGAGCTACGAGCAGTACTTC.